The TCR beta chain under discussion was sequenced for a study of CD8+ T cells in alopecia areata. At the level of the study: Severity in treated patients was scored by percentage of scalp area affected.

Extracted RNA was reverse transcribed, and the resulting cDNA served as sequencing template. Sequenced by immunoSEQ multiplex PCR; TCRdb stores in-frame clones only, minus some. The top ten hold just under 25% of the sample, which has around 150,000 clones, roughly four fifths seen once. Stated treatment: oral pan-JAK inhibitor, 5-10 mg twice daily. Peripheral blood and lesional scalp punch biopsies were taken from alopecia areata patients. This clone was seen more than once but under ten times. Its antigen is still unknown. Regarding the study as a whole: It was lesional scalp, especially alopecia totalis/universalis, that showed higher clonality than normal scalp. The study found TCR sharing across patients less clear than in mice, possibly for HLA reasons.

V was clipped by 2 bases and J by 9 bases; unmatched bases: 11. Germline CDR1 reads MNHNY; CDR2 reads SVGAGI (reference sequence). This CDR3 has 16 amino acids. Sample: CD8+ T cells sorted from blood, taken at week 4, from a patient treated with tofacitinib. The clonotype comes from a human donor with alopecia areata. The chain uses TRBV6-6 and TRBJ2-1; 9 bases fit TRBD2. DNA for the CDR3: TGTGCCAGCAGTTACCCGGGGGCTAGCGGGACCAGTGAGCAGTTCTTC. Translation gives CASSYPGASGTSEQFF.